This T cell receptor (beta chain) was retrieved from a study of shared clonotypes between healthy human individuals. The CDR3 covers 13 residues. CDR1 is LNHDA, CDR2 SQIVND, per germline (reference sequence). Trimming cost V 6 bases and J 4 bases, with 12 bases left between them. It was CD45RO-negative cells, positively selected for CCR7, that made up naive CD8 cells, with terminally differentiated effector memory CD45RA+ cells excluded. TCRdb keeps only in-frame clones here, not all; method: immunoSEQ multiplex PCR. The data show fewer than 850,000 clones, roughly 96% seen once. Sequences were obtained from naive CD8+ T cells sorted from blood. The chain is built from TRBV19 and TRBJ1-2, with D possibly being TRBD1 (6 bases). The receptor's source is a man under 40 in good health. CDR3 nucleotide sequence: TGTGCCAGTAGCCCTCAGGGGTTCTATGGCTACACCTTC. Its translation: CASSPQGFYGYTF.